This TCR beta chain was retrieved from a study of T cells expressing NK-cell markers. For each CDR3 protein, TCRdb gives one entry from its re-call of the 5' RACE reads, without DNA. This sample's clone table lists around 110,000 distinct CDR3 sequences. Overall study results and limits: Clarity on HCMV specificity was lacking for the expanded NKG2C+ T cell clones.

About this clonotype: Its target is unknown.

CDR3 length: 12 amino acids. Sample: blood T cells: a sorted CD56 or NKG2C T cell subset, CD4+ or CD8+ T cells, or bulk PBMC T cells (not recorded which). The clonotype comes from a woman between 18 and 70 years old in good health. The J gene is TRBJ1-6, the V gene TRBV12-3 or TRBV12-4; TCRdb reports TRBD1, a call that lacks DNA to check it against. The CDR3 protein is CASRSQGLPLHF.